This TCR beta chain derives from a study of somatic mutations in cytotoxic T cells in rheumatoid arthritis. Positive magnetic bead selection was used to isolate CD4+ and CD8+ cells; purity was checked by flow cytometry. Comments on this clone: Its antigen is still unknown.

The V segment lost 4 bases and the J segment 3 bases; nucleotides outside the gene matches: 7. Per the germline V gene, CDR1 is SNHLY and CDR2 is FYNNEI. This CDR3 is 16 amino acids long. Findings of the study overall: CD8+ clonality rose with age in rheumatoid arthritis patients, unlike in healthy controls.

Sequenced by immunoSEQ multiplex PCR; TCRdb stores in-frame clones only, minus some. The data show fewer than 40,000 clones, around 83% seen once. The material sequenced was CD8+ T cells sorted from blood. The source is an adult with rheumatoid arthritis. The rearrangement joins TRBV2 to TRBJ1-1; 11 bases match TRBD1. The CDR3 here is CASSGTGGVWDTEAFF. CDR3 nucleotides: TGTGCCAGCAGTGGGACAGGGGGCGTATGGGACACTGAAGCTTTCTTT.